In its sample, the clone carrying this T cell receptor (beta chain) was seen a few times. Antigen specificity is unknown. The same CDR3 can be traced to other DNA sequences in this sample. The source of the sample is a study of T cell responses to AZD1222 COVID-19 vaccine. Here immunoSEQ multiplex PCR was the method, and the copy in TCRdb shows in-frame clones only, minus some. Here the sample spans 130,000 to 150,000 clones, roughly nine tenths being singletons. Study conclusions and caveats: Donors were largely white British and mainly female; clonal diversity was possibly underestimated. Nearly half of spike-specific TCRs reportedly target variant regions that are unmutated in the B.1.351 and B.1.1.7 variants.

J was trimmed by 5 bases and V by 3 bases; bases with no gene match: 3. The CDR3 is 13 amino acids. CDR1 is SNHLY and CDR2 is FYNNEI in the germline V gene. This TCR was sampled from an adult in good health. The specimen was peripheral blood, collected on day 0 of AZD1222 vaccination. This chain links TRBV2 with TRBJ1-2, with 7 positions matching TRBD1. DNA for the CDR3: TGTGCCAGCAGTGAGACAGGGAGTTATGGCTACACCTTC. Its protein product is CASSETGSYGYTF.